A selection of T cell receptor beta chains follows, all from one sample in a study of blood T cell repertoires in COVID-19. The assay was immunoSEQ multiplex PCR, and TCRdb's table has in-frame clones only and misses some. The sample shows roughly 300,000 clones, approximately 90% of them seen only once. Source material: peripheral blood. Source of these receptors: a woman in her 30s with COVID-19, enrolled during active disease. Each CDR3 is given with its conserved first and last residue. The order of the fields is clone size, D gene, J gene, V gene, CDR3 DNA, CDR3 protein. The D gene is left open where the match is weak. Clone sizes are given selectively: once, few, many, or a class where the clone is expanded.

>-|-|TRBJ1-5|TRBV12-5
TGTGCTAGTGGTCAATTTACGGGGGTTAGCAATCAGCCCCAGCATTTT
CASGQFTGVSNQPQHF
>-|TRBD1|TRBJ1-2|TRBV19
TGTGCCAGTAAAACCACAGGGGGTAATGGCTACACCTTC
CASKTTGGNGYTF
>-|TRBD2|TRBJ2-2|TRBV13
TGTGCCAGCAGCCCAACCGGGACTAGCAATACCGGGGAGCTGTTTTTT
CASSPTGTSNTGELFF
>-|-|TRBJ2-1|TRBV2
TGTGCCAGCAGCCGGGGGACTGGCGAATACAATGAGCAGTTCTTC
CASSRGTGEYNEQFF
>-|-|TRBJ2-7|TRBV6-5
TGTGCCAGCAGCCCCGACAGGACTTACGAGCAGTACTTC
CASSPDRTYEQYF
>-|-|TRBJ1-1|TRBV5-1
TGCGCCAGCAGCAGGGGCCGTGGGGTAACTGAAGCTTTCTTT
CASSRGRGVTEAFF
>-|-|TRBJ1-1|TRBV19
TGTGCCACTCAGGGCGTTGGACGGCCAGACACTGAAGCTTTCTTT
CATQGVGRPDTEAFF
>-|TRBD2|TRBJ2-2|TRBV7-3
TGTGCCAGCAGCTTAGGAGCGAAGCGGGGGAACACCGGGGAGCTGTTTTTT
CASSLGAKRGNTGELFF
>-|-|TRBJ2-7|TRBV5-1
TGCGCCAGCAGCTTGGAAGCGCCATCCTACGAGCAGTACTTC
CASSLEAPSYEQYF
>-|-|TRBJ1-2|TRBV6-1
TGTGCCAGCAGTGAAGACAGATTTTATGGCTACACCTTC
CASSEDRFYGYTF
>-|-|TRBJ1-1|TRBV21-1
TGTGCCAGCAGCAAAGTAGTCGGGTTGAACACTGAAGCTTTCTTT
CASSKVVGLNTEAFF
>-|-|TRBJ2-1|TRBV5-1
TGCGCCAGCAGCTTGCAACAGTACAATGAGCAGTTCTTC
CASSLQQYNEQFF
>-|TRBD1|TRBJ2-7|TRBV28
TGTGCCAGCCAATTAAGACAGGGGTCCCTCGAGCAGTACTTC
CASQLRQGSLEQYF
>-|TRBD1|TRBJ1-1|TRBV11-3
TGTGCCAGCAGCGGGACAGGGGGCACTGAAGCTTTCTTT
CASSGTGGTEAFF
>once|-|TRBJ2-5|TRBV10-3
TGTGCCATCAAGGGATCCGGCGGGTTAGAAGGAGAGACCCAGTACTTC
CAIKGSGGLEGETQYF
>-|TRBD1|TRBJ1-6|TRBV30
TGTGCCTGGAGTGCGACAGGGAATAATTCACCCCTCCACTTT
CAWSATGNNSPLHF
>-|-|TRBJ1-2|TRBV7-2
TGTGCCAGCAGCTCTCCAAGGTGGGACTCCCTTCATGGCTACACCTTC
CASSSPRWDSLHGYTF
>few|-|TRBJ1-4|TRBV2
TGTGCCAGCAGTGAACAGGTCGGGGTAAATGAAAAACTGTTTTTT
CASSEQVGVNEKLFF
>-|-|TRBJ1-1|TRBV5-4
TGTGCCAGCAGCTCGACAGTTAACACTGAAGCTTTCTTT
CASSSTVNTEAFF
>-|-|TRBJ1-2|TRBV5-1
TGCGCCAGTACCCTTGAGTTCGGGGGACCTAGAGGCTACACCTTC
CASTLEFGGPRGYTF
>-|TRBD2|TRBJ2-7|TRBV4-1
TGCGCCAGCAGCCCCCGGGGCGGGGGCTCCTACGAGCAGTACTTC
CASSPRGGGSYEQYF
>-|TRBD1|TRBJ2-5|TRBV30
TGTGCCTGGACTTCTACGACAGGGCGGCAAGAGACCCAGTACTTC
CAWTSTTGRQETQYF
>-|-|TRBJ2-5|TRBV27
TGTGCCAGCAGTTTATGGGGGGTAGGAGAGACCCAGTACTTC
CASSLWGVGETQYF
>-|TRBD2|TRBJ2-3|TRBV7-9
TGTGCCAGCAGCGCGACTAGCGGGGCCCTCCCTAGCACAGATACGCAGTATTTT
CASSATSGALPSTDTQYF
>-|TRBD1|TRBJ2-1|TRBV6-4
TGTGCCAGCAGCGTTACAGGGGGCTCCACCAATGAGCAGTTCTTC
CASSVTGGSTNEQFF
>-|TRBD1|TRBJ1-1|TRBV11-2
TGTGCCAGCAGCTCCGGACAGGGGCCGAACACTGAAGCTTTCTTT
CASSSGQGPNTEAFF
>once|-|TRBJ2-6|TRBV5-1
TGCGCCAGCAGCTTGGCGGTTTCTGGGGCCAACGTCCTGACTTTC
CASSLAVSGANVLTF
>-|-|TRBJ1-2|TRBV5-6
TGTGCCAGCAGCTCGGCCAGGATCTATGGCTACACCTTC
CASSSARIYGYTF
>-|TRBD2|TRBJ2-3|TRBV14
TGTGCCAGCAGCCAGATTAGCGGGAGTCCAGATACGCAGTATTTT
CASSQISGSPDTQYF
>once|TRBD1|TRBJ1-6|TRBV9
TGTGCCAGCAGCGCCAGCCCAACCGGGACAGGGCTTGAGTCACCCCTCCACTTT
CASSASPTGTGLESPLHF
>-|-|TRBJ1-2|TRBV30
TGTGCCTGGAGTGGGGCTTCCGTACTCTATGGCTACACCTTC
CAWSGASVLYGYTF
>-|TRBD2|TRBJ2-1|TRBV29-1
TGCAGCATTACTAGCGGGGGGTACAATGAGCAGTTCTTC
CSITSGGYNEQFF